Listed below are T cell receptor beta chains from one sample, sequenced in a study of blood T cell repertoires in COVID-19. This table comes from immunoSEQ multiplex PCR, and its TCRdb copy is limited to in-frame clones, with some not included. This table has around 300,000 clones, approximately 91% appearing once. Sequencing used peripheral blood. All receptors come from a man between 18 and 29 years old with active or convalescent COVID-19. Both conserved end residues are trimmed from each CDR3. Size tells how often a clone was seen (once, few, many) or the class of an expanded clone, and some rows leave it out.

v_gene: TRBV27; abundance: -; j_gene: TRBJ2-3; CDR3aa: ASKRERGKQY
v_gene: TRBV24-1; abundance: once; j_gene: TRBJ2-3; CDR3aa: ATSERREGRTDTQY
v_gene: TRBV7-9; abundance: few; j_gene: TRBJ2-7; CDR3aa: ASSLARDPPGEQY
v_gene: TRBV12-3/TRBV12-4; abundance: -; j_gene: TRBJ1-1; CDR3aa: ASSLSKSREAF
v_gene: TRBV24-1; abundance: -; j_gene: TRBJ2-3; CDR3aa: ATSGNLIGDTQY
v_gene: TRBV9; abundance: -; j_gene: TRBJ2-3; CDR3aa: ASSSSGEGVDTQY
v_gene: TRBV4-3; abundance: -; j_gene: TRBJ2-1; CDR3aa: ASSHGTASYNEQF
v_gene: TRBV5-1; abundance: -; j_gene: TRBJ2-5; CDR3aa: ASSPGTSRQETQY
v_gene: TRBV11-2; abundance: -; j_gene: TRBJ1-4; CDR3aa: ASSSSTNEKLF
v_gene: TRBV29-1; abundance: -; j_gene: TRBJ2-2; CDR3aa: SARLVTGELF
v_gene: TRBV7-9; abundance: -; j_gene: TRBJ2-1; CDR3aa: ASSVGLAVNNEQF
v_gene: TRBV2; abundance: -; j_gene: TRBJ2-7; CDR3aa: ASSEFSPSSYEQY
v_gene: TRBV15; abundance: -; j_gene: TRBJ2-7; CDR3aa: ATSRDLDSSYEQY
v_gene: TRBV15; abundance: -; j_gene: TRBJ2-1; CDR3aa: ATSSGADRGDEQF
v_gene: TRBV7-9; abundance: few; j_gene: TRBJ1-6; CDR3aa: ASSADRARDWSPLH
v_gene: TRBV9; abundance: -; j_gene: TRBJ1-1; CDR3aa: ASTSKGGTEAF
v_gene: TRBV4-2; abundance: -; j_gene: TRBJ1-2; CDR3aa: ASSQVLRDSLYT
v_gene: TRBV27; abundance: -; j_gene: TRBJ2-7; CDR3aa: ASSPAGSSYEQY
v_gene: TRBV9; abundance: -; j_gene: TRBJ2-7; CDR3aa: ASSARQGIRGEQY
v_gene: TRBV7-6; abundance: -; j_gene: TRBJ1-6; CDR3aa: ASSRQGGQPLH
v_gene: TRBV15; abundance: -; j_gene: TRBJ1-6; CDR3aa: ATSVRTGWNSPLH
v_gene: TRBV5-6; abundance: -; j_gene: TRBJ2-1; CDR3aa: ASSLGGGTYNEQF
v_gene: TRBV5-5; abundance: -; j_gene: TRBJ1-1; CDR3aa: ASTVPGQGQSGSAF
v_gene: TRBV4-1; abundance: -; j_gene: TRBJ1-4; CDR3aa: ASSRGRVEKLF
v_gene: TRBV9; abundance: -; j_gene: TRBJ2-7; CDR3aa: ASSGQGADSGEQY
v_gene: TRBV9; abundance: -; j_gene: TRBJ2-2; CDR3aa: ASTPGQADTGELF
v_gene: TRBV13; abundance: -; j_gene: TRBJ2-1; CDR3aa: ASSPNPGQIYNEQF
v_gene: TRBV24-1; abundance: -; j_gene: TRBJ2-3; CDR3aa: ATSDPGTSGTDTQY
v_gene: TRBV18; abundance: -; j_gene: TRBJ1-5; CDR3aa: ASSPPELADWDRQFSNQPQH
v_gene: TRBV5-6; abundance: -; j_gene: TRBJ1-5; CDR3aa: ASSFTGEVHQPQH
v_gene: TRBV20-1; abundance: -; j_gene: TRBJ1-2; CDR3aa: RAQDSGYT
v_gene: TRBV19; abundance: -; j_gene: TRBJ1-6; CDR3aa: ASGTGRSYNSPLH
v_gene: TRBV7-9; abundance: -; j_gene: TRBJ1-2; CDR3aa: ASSGQGGNYGYT
v_gene: TRBV6-5; abundance: -; j_gene: TRBJ2-5; CDR3aa: ASTGTSGQETQY
v_gene: TRBV6-6; abundance: -; j_gene: TRBJ2-1; CDR3aa: ASSPTPLPGTEYNEQF
v_gene: TRBV5-6; abundance: -; j_gene: TRBJ1-4; CDR3aa: ASSPPGGVEKLF
v_gene: TRBV5-4; abundance: -; j_gene: TRBJ1-2; CDR3aa: ASSHKTGRNYGYT
v_gene: TRBV6-6; abundance: -; j_gene: TRBJ1-1; CDR3aa: ASLLNTEAF
v_gene: TRBV3-1/TRBV3-2; abundance: -; j_gene: TRBJ2-7; CDR3aa: ASSQRRQGSYEQY
v_gene: TRBV5-1; abundance: once; j_gene: TRBJ1-2; CDR3aa: ASSPGPVWGVDGYT
v_gene: TRBV4-2; abundance: many; j_gene: TRBJ2-2; CDR3aa: ASSQEGQGNPGELF